One and the same sample provided the 23 T cell receptor beta chains below, sequenced in a study of early T cells in non-severe SARS-CoV-2 infection. One entry per CDR3 protein results from TCRdb running MiXCR on the 5' RACE reads. In the table there are 40,000 to 60,000 distinct CDR3 sequences, about 6.5% of which are singletons. Sequences were derived from whole blood, sampled at baseline. The receptors stem from an adult who was a healthcare worker with PCR-confirmed SARS-CoV-2 infection or an uninfected control (not recorded which).

This clonotype came up many times. The CDR3 region is CASSSGQGVGEQYF. The CDR3 region has the DNA TGCGCCAGCAGCTCGGGACAGGGGGTCGGCGAGCAGTACTTC. V usage is TRBV5-1 and J usage is TRBJ2-7; TRBD1 agrees at 11 bases. Per the germline V gene, CDR1 is SGHRS and CDR2 is YFSETQ. V trimming: 3 bases; J trimming: 6 bases; junction bases outside the gene matches: 5. The CDR3 loop spans 14 amino acids. Combining the CDR3 with reference TRBV5-1 and TRBJ2-7 gives the whole variable domain KAGVTQTPRYLIKTRGQQVTLSCSPISGHRSVSWYQQTPGQGLQFLFEYFSETQRNKGNFPGRFSGRQFSNSRSEMNVSTLELGDSALYLCASSSGQGVGEQYFGPGTRLTVT.

A few counts support this clonotype. The chain employs TRBV11-2 and TRBJ2-3; 8 bases align to TRBD2. The CDR3 length is 16 residues. CDR1 is SGHAT, CDR2 FQNNGV, per germline. The V gene end was trimmed by 4 bases and the J gene end by 4 bases; junction bases not matched to a gene: 10. For the CDR3, the DNA is TGTGCCAGCAGCTCTGTCGGCGGGGGGTTCGCAGATACGCAGTATTTT. Residues: CASSSVGGGFADTQYF.

Ten or more counts support this clonotype. V gene TRBV7-9 combines with J gene TRBJ2-7; D not resolved. Germline V lookup: CDR1 SEHNR, CDR2 FQNEAQ (reference sequence). The CDR3 covers 16 residues. V shed 1 base and J shed 2 bases, with 15 bases lying between them. CDR3 residues: CASSLEPGSYAYEQYF. The CDR3 DNA reads TGTGCCAGCAGCTTAGAACCCGGCTCGTACGCCTACGAGCAGTACTTC. Based on the CDR3 plus reference TRBV7-9 and TRBJ2-7, the full variable domain is DTGVSQNPRHKITKRGQNVTFRCDPISEHNRLYWYRQTLGQGPEFLTYFQNEAQLEKSRLLSDRFSAERPKGSFSTLEIQRTEQGDSAMYLCASSLEPGSYAYEQYFGPGTRLTVT.

This clonotype has just a few counts. The chain couples TRBV7-8 to TRBJ2-3, with D perhaps matching TRBD2 (5 bases). V dropped 4 bases and J dropped 2 bases, with 10 bases sitting between them. The CDR3 sequence is 14 residues long. Germline CDR1 and CDR2: SGHVS and FQNEAQ. CDR3 coding DNA: TGTGCCAGCAGCTCCGAGGGCCTCACAGATACGCAGTATTTT. It codes for CASSSEGLTDTQYF.

This clonotype turned up a few times. The chain has TRBV29-1 and TRBJ2-7; no reliable D call. CDR1 SQVTM and CDR2 ANQGSEA come from the germline V gene. Trimming pared 6 bases from V and 7 bases from J, leaving 16 bases between. This CDR3 comprises 12 residues. The DNA for the CDR3 is TGCAGCGTAGCATCAACTACTCGGGAGCAGTACTTC. Amino acids: CSVASTTREQYF.

In the case of this clonotype: A much larger clone sits a single nucleotide away, making a read error possible. The J gene is TRBJ2-5, the V gene TRBV20-1; TRBD1 agrees at 8 bases. CDR1 and CDR2 (germline): DFQATT, SNEGSKA (reference sequence). The CDR3 is 14 amino acids. The CDR3 reads CSARQGPYQETLYF. The DNA for the CDR3 is TGCAGTGCCAGACAGGGGCCCTACCAAGAGACCCTGTACTTC.

This clonotype came up a few times. The chain joins TRBV11-3 to TRBJ2-3; no clear D. Germline assignment: CDR1 SGHNT and CDR2 YENEEA. With 0 bases removed from V and 7 bases from J, the gap between germline ends came to 5 bases. The CDR3 sequence is 12 residues long. The CDR3 DNA follows: TGTGCCAGCAGCTTAGATCGGAATACGCAGTATTTT. As protein: CASSLDRNTQYF.

This clonotype has at least ten counts. V gene TRBV5-1 combines with J gene TRBJ2-7; 8 bases match TRBD2. V was pared by 4 bases and J by 3 bases, with 9 bases of the junction left unmatched. CDR1 is SGHRS, CDR2 YFSETQ, per germline. The CDR3 covers 15 residues. The CDR3 here is CASSLLSGGFYEQYF. The CDR3 DNA reads as TGCGCCAGCAGCCTCTTGAGCGGGGGTTTCTACGAGCAGTACTTC.

This clonotype has a handful of counts. The rearrangement links TRBV6-2 or TRBV6-3 to TRBJ2-3; unclear D gene. The germline V and J ends were trimmed by 8 bases and 4 bases, with 7 bases remaining between them. CDR3 size: 11 residues. Germline assignment: CDR1 MNHEY and CDR2 SVGEGT. The chain's CDR3 is CASRRSDTQYF. In DNA form, the CDR3 reads TGTGCCAGCCGGAGATCAGATACGCAGTATTTT.

This clonotype was seen many times. The chain has TRBV7-2 and TRBJ2-4; D is undetermined. The germline CDR1 and CDR2 sequences are SGHTA and FQGNSA. This CDR3 has 14 residues. The ends were cut back, 6 bases at V and 0 bases at J, with 9 bases in the middle. CDR3 DNA: TGTGCCAGCAGATCACCCCTAGCCAAAAACATTCAGTACTTC. It translates to CASRSPLAKNIQYF.

The chain links TRBV28 to TRBJ2-1; D remains unclear. This CDR3 has 14 residues. Trimming shortened V by 6 bases and J by 9 bases, and 18 bases separated the two germline ends. The V gene's germline CDR1 is MDHEN and CDR2 SYDVKM. Here the CDR3 reads CASSPHSDDTEQFF. The CDR3 region has the DNA TGTGCCAGCAGCCCTCACTCCGATGATACTGAGCAGTTCTTC. The entire variable domain, with the rest obtained from reference TRBV28 and TRBJ2-1, is as follows: DVKVTQSSRYLVKRTGEKVFLECVQDMDHENMFWYRQDPGLGLRLIYFSYDVKMKEKGDIPEGYSVSREKKERFSLILESASTNQTSMYLCASSPHSDDTEQFFGPGTRLTVL.

This clonotype was counted at least ten times. The gene calls are TRBV12-3 or TRBV12-4 and TRBJ2-2, with D possibly matching TRBD2 (6 bases). The CDR3 extends over 15 amino acids. The V end was cut by 6 bases, the J end by 0 bases, with 11 bases between. The CDR3 region is CASSRGLPNTGELFF. DNA for the CDR3: TGTGCCAGCAGCCGGGGACTTCCGAACACCGGGGAGCTGTTTTTT.

The chain joins TRBV5-6 to TRBJ1-3, with D hard to call. V lost 1 base and J lost 0, with 5 bases in between. Germline V lookup: CDR1 SGHDT, CDR2 YYEEEE. CDR3 length: 14 residues. This chain's CDR3 is CASSLFASGNTIYF. For the CDR3, the DNA is TGTGCCAGCAGCTTGTTTGCCTCTGGAAACACCATATATTTT.

At least ten counts were recorded for this clonotype. The rearrangement uses TRBV12-3 or TRBV12-4 and TRBJ2-4; D gene ambiguous. This CDR3 is built from 18 residues. Trimming left V 2 bases short and J 0 bases short, with 17 bases between. The CDR3, as DNA: TGTGCCAGCAGTTTATTGGTCCAGGTAGATTTAGCCAAAAACATTCAGTACTTC. As protein: CASSLLVQVDLAKNIQYF.

The chain is built from TRBV6-5 and TRBJ2-1, with 7 bases aligning to TRBD2. With 6 bases clipped from V and 4 bases from J, the junction kept 9 bases outside the gene matches. CDR3 length equals 15 residues. Germline V CDR1 and CDR2: MNHEY, SVGAGI. CDR3 nucleotides: TGTGCCAGCAGCTTCGGACTAGAGGATTACAATGAGCAGTTCTTC. It yields the protein CASSFGLEDYNEQFF.

This clonotype has more than one count but fewer than ten. The gene calls are TRBV19 and TRBJ1-1; D is undetermined. CDR1 is LNHDA, CDR2 SQIVND, per germline (reference sequence). The V gene lost 5 bases and the J gene lost 5 bases, with 12 bases spanning the gap. CDR3 length equals 13 residues. CDR3: CASSHQVLTEAFF. For the CDR3, the DNA is TGTGCCAGTAGTCACCAGGTGCTTACTGAAGCTTTCTTT.

Only a few counts were recorded for this clonotype. This chain joins TRBV11-2 and TRBJ2-7; tentative D call: TRBD1 (6 bases). The CDR3 runs to 15 residues. V lost 0 bases, J lost 3 bases, and 12 bases lay in between. The V gene's germline CDR1 is SGHAT and CDR2 FQNNGV. The CDR3 region is CASSLDFRGSYEQYF. CDR3 DNA: TGTGCCAGCAGCTTAGACTTCAGGGGAAGCTACGAGCAGTACTTC.

This clonotype has a handful of counts. V and J are TRBV4-1 and TRBJ1-4; unclear D gene. The CDR3 sequence is 15 residues long. Trimming removed 4 bases from V and 1 base from J, with 10 bases in between. From germline, CDR1 is MGHRA and CDR2 YSYEKL. CDR3 nucleotides: TGCGCCAGCAGCCGAGAGGGAGTAACTAATGAAAAACTGTTTTTT. Its protein product is CASSREGVTNEKLFF.

This clonotype was detected a few times. V gene TRBV14 combines with J gene TRBJ1-1; TRBD1 matches 9 bases. This CDR3 has 16 residues. After removal of 4 bases from V and 1 base from J, the junction contained 7 bases not matched to a gene. The germline CDR1 and CDR2 sequences are SGHDN and FVKESK. The CDR3 DNA sequence: TGTGCCAGCAGCCCGTGGACAGGGGTCCAGAACACTGAAGCTTTCTTT. As protein: CASSPWTGVQNTEAFF.

There are many counts of this clonotype. This sequence joins TRBV14 and TRBJ2-5; 13 bases line up with TRBD2. J lost 4 bases, V lost 4 bases, and 3 bases had no gene match. Germline V CDR1 and CDR2: SGHDN, FVKESK. The CDR3 has 15 residues. The CDR3 DNA reads as TGTGCCAGCAGCCGGTGGACTAGCGGGGGAGAGACCCAGTACTTC. Its translation is CASSRWTSGGETQYF.

The table lists this clonotype with many counts. The rearrangement uses TRBV4-3 and TRBJ1-4; D possibly corresponds to TRBD1 (5 bases). There are 15 residues in the CDR3. Trimming cost V 0 bases and J 8 bases, with 13 bases left between them. The germline V gene encodes CDR1 LGHNA and CDR2 YSLEER. CDR3 DNA: TGCGCCAGCAGCCAAGACGCAGGGCGTAACGAAAAACTGTTTTTT. Residues: CASSQDAGRNEKLFF.

There are many counts of this clonotype. This chain uses TRBV12-3 or TRBV12-4 with TRBJ1-2, with 7 bases identical to TRBD1. J lost 4 bases, V lost 5 bases, and 10 bases had no gene match. The CDR3 covers 15 residues. The CDR3 loop is CASSLGQASSYGYTF. CDR3 nucleotide sequence: TGTGCCAGCAGTCTAGGACAGGCCTCTTCCTATGGCTACACCTTC.

This clonotype was counted many times. The chain recombines TRBV7-2 with TRBJ1-1; possible D gene TRBD1, 5 bases. V was cut by 2 bases and J by 4 bases, with 11 bases left in between. The length of the CDR3 is 14 residues. Looked up from germline, CDR1 is SGHTA and CDR2 is FQGNSA. The DNA for the CDR3 is TGTGCCAGCAGCTTACTGGGGGGAAGCACTGAAGCTTTCTTT. Its translation is CASSLLGGSTEAFF.